Sequencing of this TCR beta chain was carried out in a study of T cells after yellow fever vaccination. Concerning this clonotype itself: Its antigen is unknown.

They built TCR cDNA with 5'RACE template switching, a step that put in a universal primer site and UMIs. TCRdb ran MiXCR on the 5' RACE reads and lists one entry per CDR3 protein. The repertoire holds 450,000 to 650,000 distinct CDR3 sequences, with just over 20% as singletons. CDR1 and CDR2 from the germline V gene are LGHDT and YNNKEL (reference sequence). V shed 4 bases and J shed 3 bases, with 11 bases lying between them. The CDR3 is made up of 14 amino acids. Findings and caveats of the study: Sorted repertoires could include abundant contaminating clonotypes from bulk cells. CD4 and CD8 compartments shared a small share of clonotypes. Booster sampling recovered most clones from primary vaccination (under 97% CD4, 80% to 90% CD8).

J is TRBJ2-3 and V is TRBV3-1; no definite D call. The sequenced sample was PBMCs, obtained around 3 weeks after the first yellow fever vaccination. This receptor was identified in a man aged 18 to 29 who received the YFV17D yellow fever vaccine. The chain's CDR3 is CASSPSPWTDTQYF. The CDR3 region has the DNA TGTGCCAGCAGCCCCTCCCCTTGGACAGATACGCAGTATTTT.